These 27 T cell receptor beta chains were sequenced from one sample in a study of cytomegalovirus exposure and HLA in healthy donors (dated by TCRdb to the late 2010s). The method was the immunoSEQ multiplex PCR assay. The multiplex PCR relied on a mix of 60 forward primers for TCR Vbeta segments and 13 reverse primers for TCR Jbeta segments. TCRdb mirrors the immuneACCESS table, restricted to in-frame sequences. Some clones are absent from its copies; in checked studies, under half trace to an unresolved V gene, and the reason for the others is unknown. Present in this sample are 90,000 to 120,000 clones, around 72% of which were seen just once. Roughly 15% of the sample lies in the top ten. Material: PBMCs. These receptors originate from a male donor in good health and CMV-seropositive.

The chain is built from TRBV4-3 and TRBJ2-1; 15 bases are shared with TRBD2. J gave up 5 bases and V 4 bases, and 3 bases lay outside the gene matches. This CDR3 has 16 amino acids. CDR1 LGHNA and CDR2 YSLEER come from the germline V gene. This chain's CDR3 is CASSRGLAGGDNEQFF. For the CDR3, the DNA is TGCGCCAGCAGCCGCGGACTAGCGGGGGGGGACAATGAGCAGTTCTTC.

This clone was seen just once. The CDR3 protein is CAWTGQGGEKLFF. The CDR3 nucleotides read TGTGCCTGGACGGGACAGGGAGGTGAAAAACTGTTTTTT. The chain employs TRBV30 and TRBJ1-4; TRBD1 matches 9 bases. This CDR3 is 13 amino acids long. Germline trimming cut 4 bases from V and 7 bases from J; bases unmatched to any gene: 4. The germline gives CDR1 GTSNPN, CDR2 SVGIG (reference sequence).

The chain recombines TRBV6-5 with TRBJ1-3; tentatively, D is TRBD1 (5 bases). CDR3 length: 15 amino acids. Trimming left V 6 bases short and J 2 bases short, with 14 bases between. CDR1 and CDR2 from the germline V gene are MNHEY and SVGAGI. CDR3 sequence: CASSPTEWAGNTIYF. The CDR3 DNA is TGTGCCAGCAGCCCGACAGAGTGGGCTGGAAACACCATATATTTT.

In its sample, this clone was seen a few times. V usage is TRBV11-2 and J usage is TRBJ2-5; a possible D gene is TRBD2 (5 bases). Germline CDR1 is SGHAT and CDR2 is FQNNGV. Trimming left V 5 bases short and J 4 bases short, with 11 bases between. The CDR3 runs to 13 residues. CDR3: CASSVDFRETQYF. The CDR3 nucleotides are TGTGCCAGCAGCGTGGACTTCCGAGAGACCCAGTACTTC.

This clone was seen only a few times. Here the CDR3 DNA reads TGTGCCAGCAGCCCTGGGATGGGGGGTTACGATGAGCAGTTCTTC. Its translation is CASSPGMGGYDEQFF. This rearrangement joins TRBV5-8 to TRBJ2-1; D possibly corresponds to TRBD2 (6 bases). Germline values: CDR1 SGHTS, CDR2 YDEGEE. V lost 4 bases to trimming and J lost 8 bases, with 19 bases between them. The CDR3 covers 15 residues.

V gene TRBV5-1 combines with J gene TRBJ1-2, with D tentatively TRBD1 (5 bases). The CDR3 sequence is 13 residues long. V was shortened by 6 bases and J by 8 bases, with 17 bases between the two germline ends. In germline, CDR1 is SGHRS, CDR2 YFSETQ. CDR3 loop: CASNQGAGWGYTF. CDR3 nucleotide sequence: TGCGCCAGCAATCAGGGCGCAGGCTGGGGCTACACCTTC.

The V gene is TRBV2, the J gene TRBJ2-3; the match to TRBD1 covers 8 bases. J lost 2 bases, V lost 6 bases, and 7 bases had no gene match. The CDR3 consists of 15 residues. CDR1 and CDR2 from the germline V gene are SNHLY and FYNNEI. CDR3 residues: CASSRDRLDTDTQYF. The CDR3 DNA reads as TGTGCCAGCAGCCGGGACAGGTTAGACACAGATACGCAGTATTTT.

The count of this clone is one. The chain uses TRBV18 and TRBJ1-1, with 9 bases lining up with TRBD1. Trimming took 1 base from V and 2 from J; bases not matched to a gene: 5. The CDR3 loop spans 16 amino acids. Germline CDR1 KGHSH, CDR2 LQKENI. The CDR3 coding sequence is TGTGCCAGCTCACCACTAACAGGGGGCCGCAACACTGAAGCTTTCTTT. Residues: CASSPLTGGRNTEAFF.

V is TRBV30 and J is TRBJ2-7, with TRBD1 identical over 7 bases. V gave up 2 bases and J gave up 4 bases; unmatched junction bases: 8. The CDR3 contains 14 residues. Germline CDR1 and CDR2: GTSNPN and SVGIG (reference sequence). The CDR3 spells CAWSFGTALYEQYF. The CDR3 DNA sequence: TGTGCCTGGAGTTTCGGGACAGCGTTATACGAGCAGTACTTC.

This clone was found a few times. This CDR3 is CASTRDRGPGEQYF. CDR3 in DNA: TGTGCCAGTACCAGGGACAGGGGACCTGGTGAGCAGTACTTC. The chain couples TRBV19 to TRBJ2-7; 10 bases agree with TRBD1. This CDR3 has 14 residues. V shed 7 bases and J 7 bases; nucleotides not matched to a gene: 10. Germline V gene data show CDR1 as LNHDA and CDR2 as SQIVND (reference sequence).

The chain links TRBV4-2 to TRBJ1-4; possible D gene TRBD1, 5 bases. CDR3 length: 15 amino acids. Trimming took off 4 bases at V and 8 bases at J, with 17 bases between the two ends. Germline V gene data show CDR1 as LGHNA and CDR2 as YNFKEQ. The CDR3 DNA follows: TGTGCCAGCAGCCCCATGGCCCAGGGAGGGGAAAAACTGTTTTTT. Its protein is CASSPMAQGGEKLFF.

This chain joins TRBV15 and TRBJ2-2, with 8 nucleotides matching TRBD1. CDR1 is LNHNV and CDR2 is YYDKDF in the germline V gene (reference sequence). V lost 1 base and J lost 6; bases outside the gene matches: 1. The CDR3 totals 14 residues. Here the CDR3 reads CATSRAGGSGELFF. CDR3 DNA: TGTGCCACCAGCAGAGCAGGGGGCTCCGGGGAGCTGTTTTTT.

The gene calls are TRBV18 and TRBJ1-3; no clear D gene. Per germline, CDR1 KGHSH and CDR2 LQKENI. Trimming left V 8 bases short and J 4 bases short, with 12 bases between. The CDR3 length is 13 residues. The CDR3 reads CASTEARGNTIYF. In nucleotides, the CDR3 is TGTGCCAGCACGGAGGCCCGGGGAAACACCATATATTTT.

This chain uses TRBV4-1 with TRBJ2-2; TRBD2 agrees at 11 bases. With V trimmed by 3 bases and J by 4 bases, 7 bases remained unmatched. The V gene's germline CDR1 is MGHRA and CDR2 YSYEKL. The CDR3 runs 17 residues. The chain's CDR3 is CASSQLLAGVGTGELFF. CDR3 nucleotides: TGCGCCAGCAGCCAGCTACTAGCGGGGGTCGGCACCGGGGAGCTGTTTTTT.

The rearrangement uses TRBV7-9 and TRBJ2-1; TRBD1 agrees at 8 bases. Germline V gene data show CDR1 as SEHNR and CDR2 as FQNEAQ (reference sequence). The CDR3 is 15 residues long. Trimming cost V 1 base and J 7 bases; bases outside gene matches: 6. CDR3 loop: CASSLGRGLRNEQFF. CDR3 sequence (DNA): TGTGCCAGCAGCTTAGGCAGGGGGCTTCGGAATGAGCAGTTCTTC.

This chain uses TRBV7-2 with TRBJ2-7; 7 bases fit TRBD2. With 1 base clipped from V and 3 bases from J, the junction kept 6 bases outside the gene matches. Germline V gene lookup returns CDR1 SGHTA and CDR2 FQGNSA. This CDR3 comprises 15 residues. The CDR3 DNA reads TGTGCCAGCAGCTTAGGGGGTAGCGGGCTCTACGAGCAGTACTTC. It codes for CASSLGGSGLYEQYF.

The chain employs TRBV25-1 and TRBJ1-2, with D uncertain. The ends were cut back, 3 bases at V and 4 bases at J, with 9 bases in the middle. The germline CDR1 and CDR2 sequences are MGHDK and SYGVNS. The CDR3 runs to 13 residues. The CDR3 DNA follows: TGTGCCAGCAGTGACCGGGGTTCCTATGGCTACACCTTC. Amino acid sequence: CASSDRGSYGYTF.

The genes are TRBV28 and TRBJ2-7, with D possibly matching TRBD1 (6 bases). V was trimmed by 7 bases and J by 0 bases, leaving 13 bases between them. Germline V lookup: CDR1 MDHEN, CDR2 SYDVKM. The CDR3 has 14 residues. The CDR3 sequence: CASTTARGSYEQYF. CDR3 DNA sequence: TGTGCCAGCACCACGGCCAGGGGCTCCTACGAGCAGTACTTC.

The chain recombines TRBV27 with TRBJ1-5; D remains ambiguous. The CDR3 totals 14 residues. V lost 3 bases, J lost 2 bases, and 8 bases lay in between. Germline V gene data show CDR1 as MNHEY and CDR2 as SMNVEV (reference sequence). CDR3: CASSFQVGNQPQHF. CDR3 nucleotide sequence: TGTGCCAGCAGTTTTCAGGTCGGCAATCAGCCCCAGCATTTT.

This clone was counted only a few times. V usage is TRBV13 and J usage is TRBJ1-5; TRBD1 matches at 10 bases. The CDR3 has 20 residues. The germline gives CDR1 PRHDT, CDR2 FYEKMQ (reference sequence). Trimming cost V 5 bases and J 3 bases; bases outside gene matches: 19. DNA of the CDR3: TGTGCCAGCAGCAGGACAGGGGGACCGTGGGCAGCCAAACACAATCAGCCCCAGCATTTT. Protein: CASSRTGGPWAAKHNQPQHF.

The CDR3 region has the DNA TGTGCCTGGGACCCCAGGGGAGGGTCTGGAAACACCATATATTTT. This translates into CAWDPRGGSGNTIYF. The chain is built from TRBV30 and TRBJ1-3; the D gene is possibly TRBD1 (6 bases). Looked up from germline, CDR1 is GTSNPN and CDR2 is SVGIG (reference sequence). Trimming took 5 bases from V and 1 from J, leaving 15 bases between them. The CDR3 totals 15 residues.

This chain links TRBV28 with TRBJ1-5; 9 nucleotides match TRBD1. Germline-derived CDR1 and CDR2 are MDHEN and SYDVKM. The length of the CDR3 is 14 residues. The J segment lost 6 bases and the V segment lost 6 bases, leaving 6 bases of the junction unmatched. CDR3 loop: CASRDRGSGQPQHF. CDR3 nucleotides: TGTGCCAGCAGGGACAGGGGTAGCGGTCAGCCCCAGCATTTT.

This CDR3 reads CASKPGQPGNTIYF. The CDR3 nucleotides are TGTGCCAGCAAGCCGGGACAACCTGGAAACACCATATATTTT. This chain links TRBV2 with TRBJ1-3, with a tentative D call TRBD1 (6 bases). Per the germline V gene, CDR1 is SNHLY and CDR2 is FYNNEI. Trimming stripped 7 bases from V and 2 bases from J, with 12 bases between. The CDR3 totals 14 residues.

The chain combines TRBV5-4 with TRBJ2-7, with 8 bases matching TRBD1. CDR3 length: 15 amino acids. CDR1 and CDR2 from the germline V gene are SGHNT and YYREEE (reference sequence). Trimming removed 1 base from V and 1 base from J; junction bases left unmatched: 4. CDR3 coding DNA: TGTGCCAGCAGCTTGTTGACAGGGGCTTCCTACGAGCAGTACTTC. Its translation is CASSLLTGASYEQYF.

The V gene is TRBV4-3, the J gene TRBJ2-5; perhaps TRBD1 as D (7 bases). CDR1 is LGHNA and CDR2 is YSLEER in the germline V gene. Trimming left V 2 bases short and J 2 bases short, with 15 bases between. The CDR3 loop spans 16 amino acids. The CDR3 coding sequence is TGCGCCAGCAGCCAACACCCCAGGGGGGTACAAGAGACCCAGTACTTC. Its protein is CASSQHPRGVQETQYF.

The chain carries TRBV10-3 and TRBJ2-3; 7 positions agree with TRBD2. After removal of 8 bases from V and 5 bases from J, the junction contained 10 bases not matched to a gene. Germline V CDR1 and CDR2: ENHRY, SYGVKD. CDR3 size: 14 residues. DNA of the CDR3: TGTGCCATCGCGGCACGGGGGGAAGAAGATACGCAGTATTTT. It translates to CAIAARGEEDTQYF.

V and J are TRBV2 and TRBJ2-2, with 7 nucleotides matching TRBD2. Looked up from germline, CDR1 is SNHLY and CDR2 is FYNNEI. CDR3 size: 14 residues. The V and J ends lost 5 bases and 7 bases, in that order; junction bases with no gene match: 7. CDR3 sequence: CASSILSGDGELFF. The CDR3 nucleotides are TGTGCCAGCAGTATCTTGAGCGGGGACGGGGAGCTGTTTTTT.